This TCR beta chain was sequenced during a study of cytomegalovirus exposure and HLA in healthy donors. Points from the study as a whole: Some highly shared sequence variants likely arose as a pipeline artifact. In a later analysis, specific HLA alleles were associated with approximately 17,000 TCR beta sequences at a 0.05 false discovery rate. As was reported, the classifier diagnosed cytomegalovirus status with high specificity and sensitivity.

Germline lookup yields CDR1 MNHNS and CDR2 SASEGT. The CDR3 is 15 amino acids. Between the trimmed V and J ends, which lost 5 bases and 6 bases, there was a span of 19 bases. Amplification used 60 Vbeta primers and 13 Jbeta primers. Produced via immunoSEQ multiplex PCR; TCRdb's table is partial and in-frame only. The sample yields some 200,000 clones, 77% seen once. Note on this clone: Antigen unknown.

The TCR comes from a woman aged 60-75 years in good health and CMV-seropositive. The rearrangement links TRBV6-1 to TRBJ1-1; TRBD1 might be the D (5 bases). The sequenced sample was PBMCs. The CDR3 region has the DNA TGTGCCAGCAGTCCCCTCGGGGGGGGTTTCGCTGAAGCTTTCTTT. It yields the protein CASSPLGGGFAEAFF.